One and the same sample provided the 27 T cell receptor beta chains below, sequenced in a study of type 1 regulatory T cells. TCRdb independently ran MiXCR on the reads; one entry per CDR3 protein. This sample has approximately 90,000 distinct CDR3 sequences, with 25% to 40% found just once. The sample taken for sequencing was CD4+ T cells, either the whole sample or a sorted fraction (not recorded which). Source of these receptors: a human donor in good health.

This clonotype has just a few counts. The gene calls are TRBV20-1 and TRBJ2-7, with 7 bases that match TRBD2. The CDR3 sequence is 13 residues long. After removal of 6 bases from V and 1 base from J, the junction contained 6 bases not matched to a gene. The V gene's germline CDR1 is DFQATT and CDR2 SNEGSKA (reference sequence). The CDR3 DNA is TGCAGTGCCCGGGGGGTTACTTCCTACGAGCAGTACTTC. Its translation: CSARGVTSYEQYF.

This clonotype was counted ten times or more. This sequence joins TRBV2 and TRBJ1-2; D is unresolved. Germline V gene sequence: CDR1 SNHLY, CDR2 FYNNEI. The CDR3 totals 16 residues. Between the trimmed V and J ends, which lost 5 bases and 5 bases, there was a span of 21 bases. The CDR3 reads CASSRRPGRPLYGYTF. The DNA of the CDR3 is TGTGCCAGCAGTCGACGGCCCGGGCGCCCACTTTATGGCTACACCTTC.

This clonotype was picked up many times. The DNA for the CDR3 is TGTGCCAGCAGTGATTTTTCGGGCGCCAACTATGGCTACACCTTC. Its protein is CASSDFSGANYGYTF. This chain links TRBV6-1 with TRBJ1-2; D is unresolved. The CDR3 is 15 amino acids. V lost 3 bases and J 2 bases, leaving 13 bases between the germline ends. From germline, CDR1 is MNHNS and CDR2 SASEGT.

The chain employs TRBV7-9 and TRBJ2-3, with TRBD1 matching over 8 bases. Germline lookup yields CDR1 SEHNR and CDR2 FQNEAQ (reference sequence). Losses at the gene ends were 4 bases for V and 0 bases for J; bases not matched to a gene: 9. There are 17 residues in the CDR3. In nucleotides, the CDR3 is TGTGCCAGCAGCTCGGGACAGGCTGTTACTAGCACAGATACGCAGTATTTT. Protein sequence: CASSSGQAVTSTDTQYF.

This clonotype was observed a handful of times. The rearrangement uses TRBV11-2 and TRBJ2-2; D unclear. Germline lookup yields CDR1 SGHAT and CDR2 FQNNGV. The CDR3 spans 16 residues. V was trimmed by 5 bases and J by 2 bases, leaving 15 bases between them. CDR3 bases: TGTGCCAGCAGCACGAGGAGACCGGGTAACACCGGGGAGCTGTTTTTT. The encoded protein is CASSTRRPGNTGELFF.

This clonotype was counted a single time. The junction differs from germline at one of its ends, possibly a read error. The chain combines TRBV12-3 or TRBV12-4 with TRBJ2-1; 12 bases map to TRBD1. This CDR3 is built from 16 residues. The CDR3 DNA reads as TGTGCCAACAGTTTTAGGGGACAGGGGGCCTACAATGTGCAGTTCTTC. Protein sequence: CANSFRGQGAYNVQFF.

The chain recombines TRBV6-1 with TRBJ2-7; possibly TRBD1 for D (5 bases). V was trimmed by 8 bases and J by 5 bases, leaving 13 bases between them. This CDR3 contains 12 residues. Germline CDR1 is MNHNS and CDR2 is SASEGT. The CDR3 nucleotides read TGTGCCAGCGGTAGGGGTTCCCACGAGCAGTACTTC. Its translation: CASGRGSHEQYF.

This clonotype turned up a few times. V gene TRBV19 combines with J gene TRBJ2-1; no definite D call. This CDR3 region has 15 residues. V shed 3 bases and J shed 0 bases, with 9 bases lying between them. Per germline, CDR1 LNHDA and CDR2 SQIVND (reference sequence). CDR3 bases: TGTGCCAGTAGTATCTGGGGTAGCTCCTACAATGAGCAGTTCTTC. As protein: CASSIWGSSYNEQFF.

The V call is TRBV5-1, the J call TRBJ2-7, with 11 positions matching TRBD2. The germline V gene encodes CDR1 SGHRS and CDR2 YFSETQ. J gave up 6 bases and V 4 bases, and 15 bases lay outside the gene matches. The CDR3 extends over 17 amino acids. DNA for the CDR3: TGCGCCAGCAGCCTAGGGACTAGCGGACCCGCTTCAGGCGAGCAGTACTTC. Translated: CASSLGTSGPASGEQYF.

The V and J genes are TRBV6-5 and TRBJ1-2; TRBD1 aligns across 8 bases. Germline CDR1 is MNHEY and CDR2 is SVGAGI. The CDR3 is 15 amino acids. The V and J ends lost 4 bases and 5 bases, in that order; junction bases with no gene match: 9. Written as DNA, the CDR3 is TGTGCCAGCAGTTTGTCCCGGGACAGGATGTATGGCTACACCTTC. Residues: CASSLSRDRMYGYTF.

The sample holds a few counts of this clonotype. The genes are TRBV20-1 and TRBJ2-1; TRBD1 is a possible D gene (6 bases). CDR3 length equals 13 residues. CDR1 and CDR2 (germline): DFQATT, SNEGSKA (reference sequence). V shed 5 bases and J shed 5 bases, with 13 bases lying between them. The CDR3 is CSARGHSNNEQFF. The CDR3 DNA sequence: TGCAGTGCTCGGGGACACTCGAACAATGAGCAGTTCTTC.

The chain links TRBV11-1 to TRBJ2-1; TRBD2 is a possible D gene (5 bases). CDR1 is SGHAT and CDR2 is FQDESV in the germline V gene (reference sequence). Deletions cut 6 bases from V and 1 base from J, with 16 bases between. The CDR3 sequence is 16 residues long. CDR3 residues: CASSPSGRGSYNEQFF. CDR3 nucleotide sequence: TGTGCCAGCAGTCCATCGGGCCGAGGGTCCTACAATGAGCAGTTCTTC.

A few counts support this clonotype. The rearrangement uses TRBV5-6 and TRBJ2-3; 9 bases align to TRBD2. V lost 0 bases, J lost 4 bases, and 6 bases stayed unmatched. Germline CDR1 SGHDT, CDR2 YYEEEE. The CDR3 has 16 residues. This chain's CDR3 is CASSLDLAGKADTQYF. The CDR3 DNA is TGTGCCAGCAGCTTGGATCTAGCGGGGAAGGCAGATACGCAGTATTTT. The whole variable domain, filled in from reference TRBV5-6 and TRBJ2-3, reads DAGVTQSPTHLIKTRGQQVTLRCSPKSGHDTVSWYQQALGQGPQFIFQYYEEEERQRGNFPDRFSGHQFPNYSSELNVNALLLGDSALYLCASSLDLAGKADTQYFGPGTRLTVL.

A few counts support this clonotype. CDR3 amino acids: CASSFSQRGYEQYF. CDR3 coding DNA: TGTGCCAGCAGTTTTAGCCAGCGGGGTTACGAGCAGTACTTC. The chain recombines TRBV28 with TRBJ2-7; 7 bases fit TRBD2. CDR3 length: 14 amino acids. V shed 3 bases, J shed 4 bases, and the junction held 6 bases outside the gene matches. In germline, CDR1 is MDHEN, CDR2 SYDVKM.

The V and J genes are TRBV2 and TRBJ2-2, with TRBD1 as a possible D gene (5 bases). This CDR3 comprises 16 residues. Trimming stripped 7 bases from V and 0 bases from J, with 15 bases between. Germline V gene lookup returns CDR1 SNHLY and CDR2 FYNNEI. CDR3 sequence: CASTLKTASNTGELFF. CDR3 bases: TGTGCCAGCACTCTCAAGACAGCCTCGAACACCGGGGAGCTGTTTTTT.

On this clonotype: This may arise from a read error, as a much more abundant clone is one base away. The chain joins TRBV4-3 to TRBJ2-2, with D unclear. The CDR3 length is 15 residues. In germline, CDR1 is LGHNA, CDR2 YSLEER. Written as DNA, the CDR3 is TGCGCCAGCAGCCAAGAAGTACATTCCACCAGGGAGCTGTTTTTT. Translated: CASSQEVHSTRELFF.

This clonotype appeared a few times. V is TRBV5-1 and J is TRBJ2-6; 7 bases are shared with TRBD1. Germline V gene lookup returns CDR1 SGHRS and CDR2 YFSETQ. Unmatched junction bases numbered 9, after V lost 0 bases and J lost 0 bases. The CDR3 loop spans 19 amino acids. CDR3 residues: CASSLGFDREISGANVLTF. CDR3 bases: TGCGCCAGCAGCTTGGGATTTGACAGGGAAATCTCTGGGGCCAACGTCCTGACTTTC.

The chain combines TRBV5-1 with TRBJ2-1; 9 positions agree with TRBD1. With 2 bases clipped from V and 8 bases from J, the junction kept 8 bases outside the gene matches. There are 15 residues in the CDR3. Germline V gives CDR1 SGHRS, CDR2 YFSETQ. The CDR3 DNA reads as TGCGCCAGCAGCTTTGAGGACAGGGGATTGGATGAGCAGTTCTTC. Translated: CASSFEDRGLDEQFF.

This sequence joins TRBV12-3 or TRBV12-4 and TRBJ2-4, with D perhaps matching TRBD1 or TRBD2 (5 bases each). With 6 bases removed from V and 0 bases from J, the gap between germline ends came to 15 bases. This CDR3 is built from 16 residues. The CDR3 is CASSRDGTLAKNIQYF. CDR3 sequence (DNA): TGTGCCAGCAGCCGGGACGGAACTTTAGCCAAAAACATTCAGTACTTC.

The V and J genes are TRBV7-7 and TRBJ2-3, with TRBD2 as a possible D gene (6 bases). V was trimmed by 5 bases and J by 5 bases, leaving 17 bases between them. This CDR3 region has 15 residues. The germline V gene encodes CDR1 SSHAT and CDR2 FNYEAQ (reference sequence). This CDR3 is CASSEGSGAVDTQYF. CDR3 bases: TGTGCCAGCAGCGAGGGGTCGGGAGCGGTAGATACGCAGTATTTT. The full variable domain, its missing parts supplied by reference TRBV7-7 and TRBJ2-3, is GAGVSQSPRYKVTKRGQDVTLRCDPISSHATLYWYQQALGQGPEFLTYFNYEAQPDKSGLPSDRFSAERPEGSISTLTIQRTEQRDSAMYRCASSEGSGAVDTQYFGPGTRLTVL.

V usage is TRBV20-1 and J usage is TRBJ2-1; possibly TRBD1 or TRBD2 for D (6 bases each). The germline V gene has CDR1 DFQATT and CDR2 SNEGSKA (reference sequence). Trimming took off 8 bases at V and 6 bases at J, with 17 bases between the two ends. The CDR3 sequence is 13 residues long. CDR3 amino acids: CSTGASVANEQFF. DNA of the CDR3: TGCAGTACGGGGGCCAGCGTTGCCAATGAGCAGTTCTTC.

This sequence joins TRBV25-1 and TRBJ1-2; D gene uncertain. The CDR3 extends over 13 amino acids. CDR1 is MGHDK and CDR2 is SYGVNS in the germline V gene. The V gene lost 7 bases and the J gene lost 8 bases, with 17 bases spanning the gap. In DNA form, the CDR3 reads TGTGCCAGCACCAGCCCATGGGGAGACGGCTACACCTTC. Amino acid sequence: CASTSPWGDGYTF.

The CDR3 DNA reads TGTGCCAGCAGCCAAGAAGGAACTAGCGGGAGGGACTACGAGCAGTACTTC. This sequence encodes CASSQEGTSGRDYEQYF. The chain recombines TRBV4-2 with TRBJ2-7, with 13 bases fitting TRBD2. Germline V gene lookup returns CDR1 LGHNA and CDR2 YNFKEQ. V shed 0 bases and J 3 bases; nucleotides not matched to a gene: 5. The CDR3 runs 17 residues.

The rearrangement joins TRBV19 to TRBJ2-3; 8 bases are shared with TRBD2. This CDR3 has 16 residues. V lost 1 base and J lost 5; bases outside the gene matches: 8. The V gene's germline CDR1 is LNHDA and CDR2 SQIVND (reference sequence). The CDR3 sequence: CASSIGTGRAEDTQYF. In DNA, the CDR3 is TGTGCCAGTAGTATAGGAACCGGGAGGGCCGAAGATACGCAGTATTTT.

This clonotype was observed a few times. This chain uses TRBV3-1 with TRBJ2-5; D call uncertain. The CDR3 sequence is 15 residues long. Per the germline V gene, CDR1 is LGHDT and CDR2 is YNNKEL (reference sequence). Trimming cost V 4 bases and J 2 bases, with 14 bases left between them. The CDR3 protein is CASSPSHVAQETQYF. The CDR3 DNA reads TGTGCCAGCAGCCCCTCCCATGTGGCGCAAGAGACCCAGTACTTC.

This clonotype occurred once. The chain uses TRBV20-1 and TRBJ2-2; 8 bases map to TRBD1. Germline CDR1 is DFQATT and CDR2 is SNEGSKA (reference sequence). This CDR3 comprises 18 residues. Trimming cost V 0 bases and J 1 base; bases outside gene matches: 10. The CDR3 region has the DNA TGCAGTGCTAGAGATATAACCCAGGGGGCGTTGAACACCGGGGAGCTGTTTTTT. Translation gives CSARDITQGALNTGELFF.

This clonotype was counted only a few times. The V call is TRBV30, the J call TRBJ2-6; D unresolved. V was trimmed by 3 bases and J by 0 bases, leaving 9 bases between them. Germline loops: CDR1 GTSNPN, CDR2 SVGIG (reference sequence). This CDR3 has 15 residues. The CDR3 here is CAWSQRVSGANVLTF. The CDR3 DNA sequence: TGTGCCTGGAGCCAACGGGTCTCTGGGGCCAACGTCCTGACTTTC.